The source of this T cell receptor (beta chain) is a study of siplizumab effects on memory and regulatory T cells. Overall study results and limits: Unstimulated subset assignment was obtained for only a minor fraction of alloreactive clones.

Comment on this clone: Its matching antigen is unknown.

V gave up 5 bases and J gave up 3 bases, with 11 bases separating them. Germline V gives CDR1 SGHVS, CDR2 FQNEAQ. The CDR3 contains 13 residues. Some clones are missing from TCRdb's copy, which holds only in-frame ones; the method was immunoSEQ multiplex PCR. In the table there are about 87,000 clones, about 94% of which are singletons. The V call is TRBV7-8, the J call TRBJ2-7; possibly TRBD1 or TRBD2 for D (5 bases each). Sequenced material: non-Treg CD4+ T cells sorted from blood. This TCR came from a human donor in good health. The CDR3 bases are TGTGCCAGCAGCCCGGGGACCGACTACGAGCAGTACTTC. This encodes CASSPGTDYEQYF. Looking up the rest from reference TRBV7-8 and TRBJ2-7 gives the full variable domain: GAGVSQSPRYKVAKRGQDVALRCDPISGHVSLFWYQQALGQGPEFLTYFQNEAQLDKSGLPSDRFFAERPEGSVSTLKIQRTQQEDSAVYLCASSPGTDYEQYFGPGTRLTVT.